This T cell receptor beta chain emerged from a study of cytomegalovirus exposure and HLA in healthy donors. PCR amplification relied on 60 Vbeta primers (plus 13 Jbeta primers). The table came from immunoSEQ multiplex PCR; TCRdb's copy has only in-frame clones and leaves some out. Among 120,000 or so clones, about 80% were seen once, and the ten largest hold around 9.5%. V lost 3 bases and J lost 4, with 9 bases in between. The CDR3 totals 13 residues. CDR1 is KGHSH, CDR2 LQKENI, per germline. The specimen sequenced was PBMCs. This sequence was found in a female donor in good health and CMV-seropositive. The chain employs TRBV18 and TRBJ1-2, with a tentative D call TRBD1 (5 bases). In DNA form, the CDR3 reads TGTGCCAGCTCACCGGACAAGACCTATGGCTACACCTTC. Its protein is CASSPDKTYGYTF.